This T cell receptor (beta chain) originates from a study of cytomegalovirus exposure and HLA in healthy donors (dated by TCRdb to about 2017). In terms of the full investigation: In an earlier analysis of several hundred of the donors, around 290 Gb of sequence data and 90 million to 120 million unique TCR beta sequences from about 190 million T cells were reported. Roughly 300 gigabases of sequencing data and approximately 91 million unique TCR sequences made up an early release that covered roughly 670 HLA-typed donors. Of the 398 genotyped donors, approximately 83% fell in the genetic ancestry cluster associated with self-reported Caucasian donors. The study was designed to test whether signatures of past pathogen exposure could be identified by cataloging public T cell receptors. The T cell repertoires of some 670 subjects were profiled by immunosequencing and related to cytomegalovirus serostatus. In addition to the first cohort of 666 subjects, a separate validation cohort of around 110 different subjects was used. High-throughput TCR immunosequencing, statistical association of individual TCRs with disease status, and machine learning were combined to predict cytomegalovirus infection status. To study patterns of TCR occurrence, a later analysis re-analyzed previously published TCR beta repertoires from 500 to 850 donors and added high-resolution HLA genotyping. In the later analysis, no new phenotypic data were used to find candidate immune exposures; instead, reliance was placed on TCR beta sequences and their occurrence across donors. In an earlier analysis of roughly 600 of the donors, high-throughput TCR beta sequencing was used to judge whether each TCR beta V gene segment behaved as functional or pseudogenic. Alongside the repertoire data, information on donor age, sex, ethnicity and CMV serostatus was compiled. In a later genetic analysis, genome-wide SNP genotypes for 398 of the 666 donors were used, and that subset was treated as a discovery cohort. Every discovery cohort repertoire had been produced on one sequencing platform. Both class I and class II loci were covered by HLA typing, at four-digit resolution. The number of donors typed differed by locus, with 629-630 for A, B, C, DRB1 and DQB1, 522 for DQA1, 600 to 610 for DPA1, and around 460 for DPB1. Because of strong linkage in the cohort, five DR-DQ haplotypes were treated as single units for association and clustering. Among around 400 genotyped donors of the cohort, an average of roughly 230,000 unique TCR beta nucleotide sequences was sequenced per donor, of which 15% to 20% were non-productive.

Library preparation was by the immunoSEQ multiplex PCR assay. The multiplex PCR relied on a mix of 60 forward primers for TCR Vbeta segments and 13 reverse primers for TCR Jbeta segments. Amplification of the CDR3 region of rearranged TCR beta genes was performed with a multiplex PCR assay on genomic DNA. Amplified TCR beta libraries were sequenced as 87-base-pair reads on the Illumina HiSeq System. Under the source paper's analysis protocol: A later analysis tallied some 79 million unique TCR beta chains across the 666 repertoires, and approximately 11 million of those chains were shared by two or more donors. To remove PCR and sequencing errors, raw reads were error-corrected and collapsed into unique sequences using a nearest-neighbor algorithm that merged closely related sequences. V, D and J gene segments were assigned by aligning CDR3 sequences to IMGT reference sequences. For a sequence to be retained, a match of at least six nucleotides to both a V gene segment and a J gene segment was required. Rearrangements were called productive when the CDR3 lacked stop codons and stayed in frame with V and J; all others were non-productive. Following IMGT convention, CDR3 was defined as the stretch from the second conserved V-encoded cysteine to the conserved J-encoded phenylalanine. The earlier analysis of a few hundred of the donors excluded sequences that lacked an unambiguous match to a single V gene segment. In an earlier analysis of some 590 of the donors, V segments were called functional above 56.7% productive rearrangements and were called segregating when the between-donor standard deviation exceeded 5%. A statistical classification framework was developed to diagnose cytomegalovirus status using the catalog of TCR beta chain sequences. In a later analysis, TCR nucleotide sequences were compared against IMGT/GENE-DB human TR gene sequences so that V and J genes could be assigned. The TCRdist pipeline was used in a later analysis to assign CDR3 sequences and most-parsimonious VDJ recombination scenarios. A later analysis defined each TCR beta chain by its CDR3 amino acid sequence plus V-gene family, and excluded reads lacking a unique V-gene family. A later analysis removed 500 to 650 highly shared, low-generation-probability nucleotide sequences to deal with suspected cross-contamination and a sequencing artifact. For each public chain, a later analysis derived a clonal expansion index from normalized ranks of inferred template counts within each repertoire. In a later analysis, generation probabilities were computed using a VDJ recombination model fitted to out-of-frame rearrangements, and the results were checked against IGoR. In a later analysis, hypergeometric tests were used to score TCR-TCR, TCR-HLA and TCR-CMV co-occurrence, with a repertoire-size bias correction applied to TCR pairs. A later analysis estimated false discovery rates by permuting HLA or CMV assignments 20 times. In a later analysis, co-occurring TCRs were grouped with DBSCAN, and TCRdist sequence similarity was added when clustering was performed within HLA-allele-positive subsets. Repertoires with fewer than 30,000 or more than 120,000 public chains, plus five repertoires with anomalous nucleotide sharing, were excluded from co-occurrence clustering. TCRdb retrieved this table from immuneACCESS and kept in-frame rearrangements only. Not all clones are present; in checked studies, unresolved V genes account for under half, and no reason is known for the remainder. V and J calls and clone size are given by that table; D and trimming were obtained from the DNA. The sample table shows roughly 230,000 clones, and over 90% are seen once. The ten largest make up 1.7% of the sample.

Notes on this clone: The antigen it recognizes is unknown. No much larger clone is present one base from it, and per-base qualities are unavailable.

In total, 500 to 700 healthy bone marrow donors made up the cohort. At the time of sampling, every cohort member was nominally healthy, though immune exposures that went unrecorded were likely present. The donor was CMV seronegative and was included in the group of a few hundred seronegative cohort members. A peripheral blood sample was collected from each donor, and TCR beta sequencing was performed on peripheral blood mononuclear cells. The Qiagen DNeasy Blood Extraction Kit was used to extract genomic DNA from the blood cell samples. Beyond this particular receptor, the publication reports: In a later analysis, several top co-occurrence clusters were reported to appear linked to parvovirus B19, influenza, CMV and Epstein-Barr virus. Correlated functional status among segregating V segments might reflect linkage disequilibrium, but an unknown experimental factor could not be ruled out. A later genetic analysis associated a missense DCLRE1C variant with V-gene and J-gene trimming of TCR beta chains, and an independent cohort replicated the association. The classifier was reported to diagnose cytomegalovirus status with high specificity and sensitivity in both the original cohort and the validation cohort. A cluster of highly shared sequence variants was judged likely to be a technical artifact of the sequencing pipeline. Compared with the approximately 700-donor mean, donors in an Asian-associated ancestry cluster had fewer N-insertions in productive TCRs, according to a later genetic analysis. CMV serostatus was the only immune exposure information available for the cohort. Only TCR beta chains were sequenced in this cohort, and the absence of alpha or paired-chain data limited detectable features. A further reported finding was that TCR beta sequences accurately predicted the HLA-A and HLA-B alleles for most subjects in the first cohort. At a false discovery rate of 0.05, a later analysis linked roughly 17,000 TCR beta sequences to specific HLA alleles. Roughly uniform sequencing depth across donors was assumed in presence/absence analyses, although this assumption may not hold. A later analysis found that most CMV-associated TCR beta chains appeared HLA-restricted, with HLA associations seemingly driven largely by CMV exposure. It was suggested by the authors that the approach could potentially be generalized to other disease states and immunological phenotypes. While some public TCRs were present in many individuals, most TCR sequences turned up only very rarely across donors. Assigning TCR associations to individual alleles was difficult when HLA alleles, especially DR and DQ, strongly co-occurred. An earlier analysis of roughly 570 of the donors showed that most TCR beta V segments appeared in productive rearrangements either about 87% or about 30% of the time, which broadly matched IMGT annotations. Because HLA typing was missing for some donors at each locus, association tests included only the typed subset. According to a later analysis, TCR association rates differed among HLA loci, with DRB1 alleles showing the most associated TCRs and HLA-C alleles showing the fewest. Some IMGT-functional V segments, including TRBV6-2 and TRBV6-3, could not be distinguished by the 87-base-pair reads and were therefore excluded. In a later analysis, HLA-associated TCR beta chains were found to be more clonally expanded and to have lower generation probabilities than equally common non-associated chains. The study listed 170 or so TCR beta chains as associated with cytomegalovirus. Because counts were too low, 15 to 20 rarely observed V segments, including chromosome 9 orphons, were excluded from the earlier analysis of fewer than 650 of the donors. In vitro tests confirmed that a few of the cytomegalovirus-associated TCR beta chains recognize cytomegalovirus antigens.

The V and J ends are trimmed by 3 bases and 9 bases, leaving 11 bases between them. In the germline V gene, CDR1 corresponds to SGHDN and CDR2 to FVKESK. The CDR3 starts with the cysteine, ends with the phenylalanine, and has 12 residues. Here the CDR3 DNA is all that survives: 36 bases in frame from base 1. The receptor was derived from a girl aged 2 to 9 in good health and CMV-seronegative. Sequenced material: PBMCs. The sequence links TRBV14 to TRBJ1-1; there is no confident call for the D gene. The bases are TGTGCCAGCAGCCATACGGCGGTAAAAGCTTTCTTT. Protein translation: CASSHTAVKAFF.